This record covers a single T cell receptor (beta chain). Antigen unknown. Some clones are missing from TCRdb's copy, which holds only in-frame ones; the method was immunoSEQ multiplex PCR. The table records hundreds of thousands of clones, about nine tenths of them present only once. Treatment specified: some 19 received Ad26.COV2.S at low or high dose, single or two shots; 5 received placebo; per-sample allocation not given. Following the first vaccine or placebo injection, samples were taken on day 63. The data stem from a study of Ad26.COV2.S vaccination and SARS-CoV-2 variants. Across the whole study: The study gave Ad26.COV2.S intramuscularly, once or twice 56 days apart. Findings and limits, study-wide: Post-vaccination breadth of spike-specific CD8+ and CD4+ T cell responses was reportedly substantial.

This sample comprised peripheral blood, obtained in a trial of Ad26.COV2.S vaccine versus placebo. The clonotype comes from a person aged 18 to 59 who received the Ad26.COV2.S COVID-19 vaccine or a placebo.

CDR3 loop: CASSSISGTQKRYEQYF. The CDR3, as DNA: TGTGCCAGCAGCTCAATTTCCGGGACTCAGAAACGGTACGAGCAGTACTTC. V and J are TRBV7-6 and TRBJ2-7, with a tentative D call TRBD2 (6 bases). Germline V gene data show CDR1 as SGHVS and CDR2 as FNYEAQ. V lost 4 bases, J lost 4 bases, and 23 bases lay in between. The CDR3 extends over 17 amino acids.